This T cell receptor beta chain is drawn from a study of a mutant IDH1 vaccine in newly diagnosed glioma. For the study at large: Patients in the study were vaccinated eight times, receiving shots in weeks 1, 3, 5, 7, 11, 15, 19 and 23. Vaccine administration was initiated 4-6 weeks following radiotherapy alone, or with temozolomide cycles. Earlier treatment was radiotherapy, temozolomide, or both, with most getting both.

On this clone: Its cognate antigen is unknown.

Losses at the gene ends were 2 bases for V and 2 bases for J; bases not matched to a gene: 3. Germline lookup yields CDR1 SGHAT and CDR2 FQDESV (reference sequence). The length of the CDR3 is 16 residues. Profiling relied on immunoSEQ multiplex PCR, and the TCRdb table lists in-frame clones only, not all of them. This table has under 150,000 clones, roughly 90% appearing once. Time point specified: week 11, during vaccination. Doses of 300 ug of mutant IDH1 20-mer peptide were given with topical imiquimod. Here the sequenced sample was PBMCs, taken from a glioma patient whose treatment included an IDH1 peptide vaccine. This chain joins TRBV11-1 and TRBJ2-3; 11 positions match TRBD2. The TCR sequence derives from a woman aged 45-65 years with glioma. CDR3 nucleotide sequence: TGTGCCAGCAGCTTAAGGGGACTAGCGGTCACAGATACGCAGTATTTT. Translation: CASSLRGLAVTDTQYF.